The 8 T cell receptor beta chains below were found in one sample sequenced in a study of T cell repertoires in cytomegalovirus infection. One entry per CDR3 protein, called by TCRdb with MiXCR from the reads. This sample yields roughly 280,000 distinct CDR3 sequences, of which 12% to 15% are seen a single time; roughly 8.7% belongs to the top ten. Sequencing was performed on PBMCs. These receptors were taken from a human donor in good health (CMV status not recorded). Some clones in this sample may be carry-over from other donors' samples.

This clonotype occurred many times. The CDR3 coding sequence is TGTGCCAGCAGTCTAGCGGGGAGCACAGATACGCAGTATTTT. As protein: CASSLAGSTDTQYF. The chain employs TRBV7-9 and TRBJ2-3; 9 positions match TRBD2. Trimming removed 6 bases from V and 0 bases from J; junction bases left unmatched: 1. Germline CDR1 is SEHNR and CDR2 is FQNEAQ (reference sequence). This CDR3 region has 14 residues.

The J gene is TRBJ1-2, the V gene TRBV25-1; D remains unclear. The CDR3 is 13 amino acids. Trimming took off 5 bases at V and 5 bases at J, with 12 bases between the two ends. Germline CDR1 MGHDK, CDR2 SYGVNS. The CDR3 reads CASSLGGEYGYTF. CDR3 sequence (DNA): TGTGCCAGCAGTCTGGGTGGCGAGTATGGCTACACCTTC.

This clonotype appeared many times. V usage is TRBV28 and J usage is TRBJ2-7; the match to TRBD2 covers 11 bases. Germline CDR1 and CDR2: MDHEN and SYDVKM. With 3 bases clipped from V and 6 bases from J, the junction kept 10 bases outside the gene matches. CDR3 length: 16 residues. CDR3 nucleotide sequence: TGTGCCAGCAGTTTTGTAGCGGGAGGGCCAGTGGTCGAGCAGTACTTC. It encodes CASSFVAGGPVVEQYF.

In its sample, this clonotype was seen many times. V usage is TRBV19 and J usage is TRBJ1-2; possible D gene TRBD1, 6 bases. The CDR3 sequence is 15 residues long. Germline loops: CDR1 LNHDA, CDR2 SQIVND (reference sequence). With 7 bases removed from V and 4 bases from J, the gap between germline ends came to 19 bases. CDR3 sequence reads: CASTLKVQGSYGYTF. Written as DNA, the CDR3 is TGTGCCAGTACCCTTAAGGTTCAGGGGAGCTATGGCTACACCTTC.

Points on this clonotype: This clone may be a read error of a much larger clone one base away. The V gene is TRBV19, the J gene TRBJ2-3; no reliable D call. The germline gives CDR1 LNHDA, CDR2 SQIVND (reference sequence). CDR3 length equals 11 residues. V was trimmed by 6 bases and J by 5 bases, leaving 6 bases between them. The chain's CDR3 is CASRRLDTQYF. DNA of the CDR3: TGTGCCAGTAGGCGTCTAGATACGCAGTATTTT.

This clonotype has a count of ten or more. This chain connects TRBV12-3 or TRBV12-4 to TRBJ2-5, with D unclear. V was pared by 6 bases and J by 5 bases, with 7 bases between. The CDR3 runs to 11 residues. Here the CDR3 reads CASSSGETQYF. The CDR3 nucleotides read TGTGCCAGCAGCTCCGGGGAGACCCAGTACTTC.

The V call is TRBV2, the J call TRBJ2-3, with 9 bases matching TRBD1. J was trimmed by 3 bases and V by 2 bases; bases with no gene match: 3. The CDR3 consists of 15 residues. Germline CDR1 is SNHLY and CDR2 is FYNNEI. This CDR3 is CASSEKDRGTDTQYF. In DNA, the CDR3 is TGTGCCAGCAGTGAAAAGGACAGGGGTACAGATACGCAGTATTTT.

The chain recombines TRBV29-1 with TRBJ2-5; D remains ambiguous. Trimming took 5 bases from V and 0 from J, leaving 7 bases between them. The CDR3 spans 12 residues. Germline assignment: CDR1 SQVTM and CDR2 ANQGSEA. CDR3 amino acids: CSVSNDQETQYF. DNA of the CDR3: TGCAGCGTTAGTAATGACCAAGAGACCCAGTACTTC.